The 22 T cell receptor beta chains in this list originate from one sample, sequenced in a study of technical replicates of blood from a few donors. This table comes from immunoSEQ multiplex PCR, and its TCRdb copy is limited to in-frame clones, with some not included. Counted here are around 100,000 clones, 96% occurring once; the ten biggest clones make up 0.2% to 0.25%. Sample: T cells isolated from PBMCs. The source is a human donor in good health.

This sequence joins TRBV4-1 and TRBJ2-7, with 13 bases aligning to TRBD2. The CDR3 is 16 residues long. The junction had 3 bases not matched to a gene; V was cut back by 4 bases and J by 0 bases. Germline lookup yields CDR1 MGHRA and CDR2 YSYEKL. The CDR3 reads CASSRGLAGVSYEQYF. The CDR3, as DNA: TGCGCCAGCAGCCGAGGACTAGCGGGAGTCTCCTACGAGCAGTACTTC.

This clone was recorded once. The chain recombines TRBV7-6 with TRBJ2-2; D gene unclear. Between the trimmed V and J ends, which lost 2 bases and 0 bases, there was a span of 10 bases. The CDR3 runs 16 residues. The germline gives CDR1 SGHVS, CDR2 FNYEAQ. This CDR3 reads CASSLNGGTNTGELFF. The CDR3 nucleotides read TGTGCCAGCAGCTTAAATGGCGGTACGAACACCGGGGAGCTGTTTTTT.

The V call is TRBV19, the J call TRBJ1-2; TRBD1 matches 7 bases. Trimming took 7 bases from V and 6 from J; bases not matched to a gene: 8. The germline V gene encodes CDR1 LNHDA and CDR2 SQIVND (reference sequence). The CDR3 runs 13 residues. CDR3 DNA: TGTGCCAGTAATCCGACAGGGACCCATGGCTACACCTTC. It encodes CASNPTGTHGYTF.

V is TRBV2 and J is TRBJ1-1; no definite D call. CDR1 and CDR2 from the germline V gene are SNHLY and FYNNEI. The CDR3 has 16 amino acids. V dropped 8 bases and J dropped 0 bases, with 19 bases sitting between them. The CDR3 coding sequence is TGTGCCAGCTCAAGGGAGGCAGCAGCAATGAACACTGAAGCTTTCTTT. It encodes CASSREAAAMNTEAFF.

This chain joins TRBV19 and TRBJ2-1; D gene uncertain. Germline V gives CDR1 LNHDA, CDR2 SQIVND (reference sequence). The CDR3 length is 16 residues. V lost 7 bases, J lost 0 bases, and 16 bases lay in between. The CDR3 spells CASKALTVSSYNEQFF. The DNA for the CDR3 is TGTGCCAGTAAGGCTTTAACAGTCAGCTCCTACAATGAGCAGTTCTTC.

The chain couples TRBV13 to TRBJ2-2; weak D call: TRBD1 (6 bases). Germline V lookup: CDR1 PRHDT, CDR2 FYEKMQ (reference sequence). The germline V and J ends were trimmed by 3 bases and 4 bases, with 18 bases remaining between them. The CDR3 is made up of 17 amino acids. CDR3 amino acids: CASSFVIQGRRTGELFF. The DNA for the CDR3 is TGTGCCAGCAGCTTCGTTATACAGGGCAGGCGCACCGGGGAGCTGTTTTTT.

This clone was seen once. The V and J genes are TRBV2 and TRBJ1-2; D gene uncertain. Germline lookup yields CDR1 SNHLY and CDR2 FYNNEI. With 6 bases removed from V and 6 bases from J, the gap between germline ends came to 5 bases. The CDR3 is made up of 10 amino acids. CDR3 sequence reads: CASREDGYTF. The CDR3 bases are TGTGCCAGCAGAGAGGATGGCTACACCTTC.

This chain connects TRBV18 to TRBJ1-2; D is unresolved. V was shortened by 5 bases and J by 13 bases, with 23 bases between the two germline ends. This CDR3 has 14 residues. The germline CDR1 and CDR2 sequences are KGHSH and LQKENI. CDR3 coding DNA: TGTGCCAGCTCAATTAACCAGGAGGCACCTGCGGGCACCTTC. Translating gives CASSINQEAPAGTF.

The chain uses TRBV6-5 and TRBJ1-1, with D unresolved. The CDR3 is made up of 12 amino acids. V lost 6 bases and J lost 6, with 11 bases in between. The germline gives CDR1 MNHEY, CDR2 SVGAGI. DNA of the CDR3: TGTGCCAGCAGATTAGGGAGCTCTGAAGCTTTCTTT. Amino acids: CASRLGSSEAFF.

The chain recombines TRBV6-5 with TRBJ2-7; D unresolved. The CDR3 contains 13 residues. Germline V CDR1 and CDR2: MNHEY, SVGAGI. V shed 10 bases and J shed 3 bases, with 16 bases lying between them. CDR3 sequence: CATSRTTNYEQYF. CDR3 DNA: TGTGCCACCTCACGAACTACAAACTACGAGCAGTACTTC.

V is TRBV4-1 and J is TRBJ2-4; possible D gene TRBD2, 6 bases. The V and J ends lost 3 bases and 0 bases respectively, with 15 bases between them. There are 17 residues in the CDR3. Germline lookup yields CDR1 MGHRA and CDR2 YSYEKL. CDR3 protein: CASSQGGLSIAKNIQYF. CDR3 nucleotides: TGCGCCAGCAGCCAGGGGGGACTGAGCATAGCCAAAAACATTCAGTACTTC.

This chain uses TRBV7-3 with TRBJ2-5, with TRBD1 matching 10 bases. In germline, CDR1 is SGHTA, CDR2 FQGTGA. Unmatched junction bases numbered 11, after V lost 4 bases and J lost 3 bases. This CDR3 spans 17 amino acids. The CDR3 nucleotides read TGTGCCAGCAGCTCGAGAAGCACCGGGACAGGGGAAGAGACCCAGTACTTC. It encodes CASSSRSTGTGEETQYF. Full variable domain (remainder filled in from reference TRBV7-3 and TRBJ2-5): GAGVSQTPSNKVTEKGKYVELRCDPISGHTALYWYRQSLGQGPEFLIYFQGTGAADDSGLPNDRFFAVRPEGSVSTLKIQRTERGDSAVYLCASSSRSTGTGEETQYFGPGTRLLVL.

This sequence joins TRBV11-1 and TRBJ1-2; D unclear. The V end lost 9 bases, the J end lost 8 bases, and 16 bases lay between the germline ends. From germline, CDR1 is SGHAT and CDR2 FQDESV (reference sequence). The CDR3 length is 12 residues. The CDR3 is CASRGMVGGYTF. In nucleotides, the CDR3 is TGTGCCAGTCGGGGAATGGTTGGAGGCTACACCTTC.

Here the CDR3 DNA reads TGTGCCAGCGGGGGGGACAATGAGCAGTTCTTC. Residues: CASGGDNEQFF. The chain couples TRBV5-4 to TRBJ2-1; 7 nucleotides align to TRBD2. There are 11 residues in the CDR3. After removal of 7 bases from V and 5 bases from J, the junction contained 0 bases not matched to a gene. CDR1 and CDR2 (germline): SGHNT, YYREEE (reference sequence).

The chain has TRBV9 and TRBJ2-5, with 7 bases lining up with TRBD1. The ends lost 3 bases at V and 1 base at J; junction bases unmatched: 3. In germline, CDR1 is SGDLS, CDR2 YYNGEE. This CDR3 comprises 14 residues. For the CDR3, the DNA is TGTGCCAGCAGCGAACAGGGGCTCCAAGAGACCCAGTACTTC. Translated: CASSEQGLQETQYF. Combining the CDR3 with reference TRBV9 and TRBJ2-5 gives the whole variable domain DSGVTQTPKHLITATGQRVTLRCSPRSGDLSVYWYQQSLDQGLQFLIQYYNGEERAKGNILERFSAQQFPDLHSELNLSSLELGDSALYFCASSEQGLQETQYFGPGTRLLVL.

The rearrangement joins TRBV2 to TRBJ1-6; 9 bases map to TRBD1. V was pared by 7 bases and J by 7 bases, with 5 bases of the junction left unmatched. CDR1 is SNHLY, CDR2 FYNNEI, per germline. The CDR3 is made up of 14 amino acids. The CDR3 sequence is CASTRDRVNSPLHF. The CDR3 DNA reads TGTGCCAGCACCCGGGACAGGGTGAATTCACCCCTCCACTTT.

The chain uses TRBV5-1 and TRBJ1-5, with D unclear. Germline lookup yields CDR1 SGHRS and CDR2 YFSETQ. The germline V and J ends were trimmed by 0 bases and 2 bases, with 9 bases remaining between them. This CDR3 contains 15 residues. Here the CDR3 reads CASSLAGYRNQPQHF. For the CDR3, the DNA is TGCGCCAGCAGCTTGGCAGGATATCGCAATCAGCCCCAGCATTTT.

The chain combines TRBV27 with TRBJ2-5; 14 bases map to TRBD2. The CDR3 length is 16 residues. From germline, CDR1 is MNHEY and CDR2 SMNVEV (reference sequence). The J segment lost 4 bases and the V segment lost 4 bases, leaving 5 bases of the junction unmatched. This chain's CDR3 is CASSSGTSGRPETQYF. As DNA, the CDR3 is TGTGCCAGCAGTTCGGGGACTAGCGGGAGACCAGAGACCCAGTACTTC.

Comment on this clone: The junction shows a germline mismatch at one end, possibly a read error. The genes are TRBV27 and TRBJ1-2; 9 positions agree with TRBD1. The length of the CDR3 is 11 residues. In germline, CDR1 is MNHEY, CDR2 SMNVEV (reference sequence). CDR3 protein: CASRDRGGYAF. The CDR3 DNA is TGTGCCAGCAGGGACAGGGGTGGCTACGCCTTC.

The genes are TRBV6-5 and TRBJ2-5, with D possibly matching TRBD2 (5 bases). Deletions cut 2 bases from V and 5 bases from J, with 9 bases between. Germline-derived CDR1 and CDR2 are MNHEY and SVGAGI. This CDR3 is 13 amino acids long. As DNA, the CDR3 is TGTGCCAGCAGTTACCCGGGAAACGAGACCCAGTACTTC. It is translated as CASSYPGNETQYF.

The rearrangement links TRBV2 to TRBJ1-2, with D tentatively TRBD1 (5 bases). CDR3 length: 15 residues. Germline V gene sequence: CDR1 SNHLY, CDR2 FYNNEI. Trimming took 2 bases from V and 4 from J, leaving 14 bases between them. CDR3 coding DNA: TGTGCCAGCAGTGAACAGGGAAGGGCTGCCTATGGCTACACCTTC. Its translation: CASSEQGRAAYGYTF.

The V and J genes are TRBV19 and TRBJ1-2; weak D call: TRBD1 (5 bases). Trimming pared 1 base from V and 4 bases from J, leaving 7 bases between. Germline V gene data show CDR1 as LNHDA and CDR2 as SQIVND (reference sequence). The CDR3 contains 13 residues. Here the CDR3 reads CASSIGQLYGYTF. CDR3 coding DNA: TGTGCCAGTAGTATAGGACAGCTCTATGGCTACACCTTC. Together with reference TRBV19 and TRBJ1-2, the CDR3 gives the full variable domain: DGGITQSPKYLFRKEGQNVTLSCEQNLNHDAMYWYRQDPGQGLRLIYYSQIVNDFQKGDIAEGYSVSREKKESFPLTVTSAQKNPTAFYLCASSIGQLYGYTFGSGTRLTVV.